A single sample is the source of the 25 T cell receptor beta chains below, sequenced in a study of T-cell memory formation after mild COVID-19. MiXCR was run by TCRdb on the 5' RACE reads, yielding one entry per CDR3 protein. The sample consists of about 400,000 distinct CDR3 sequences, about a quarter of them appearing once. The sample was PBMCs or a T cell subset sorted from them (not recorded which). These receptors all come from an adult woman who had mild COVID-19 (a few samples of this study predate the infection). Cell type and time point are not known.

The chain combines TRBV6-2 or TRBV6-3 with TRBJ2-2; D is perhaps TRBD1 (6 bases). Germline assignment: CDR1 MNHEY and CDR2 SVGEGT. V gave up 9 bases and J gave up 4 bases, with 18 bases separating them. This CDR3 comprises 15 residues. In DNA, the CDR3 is TGTGCCAGGGTGACACAGGGCTGCGGCACCGGGGAGCTGTTTTTT. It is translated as CARVTQGCGTGELFF.

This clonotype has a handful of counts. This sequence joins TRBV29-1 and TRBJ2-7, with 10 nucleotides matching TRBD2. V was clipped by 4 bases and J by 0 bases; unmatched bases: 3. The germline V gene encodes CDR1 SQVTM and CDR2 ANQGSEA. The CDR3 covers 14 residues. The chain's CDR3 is CSVAGLASSYEQYF. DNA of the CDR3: TGCAGCGTTGCGGGACTAGCGAGCTCCTACGAGCAGTACTTC.

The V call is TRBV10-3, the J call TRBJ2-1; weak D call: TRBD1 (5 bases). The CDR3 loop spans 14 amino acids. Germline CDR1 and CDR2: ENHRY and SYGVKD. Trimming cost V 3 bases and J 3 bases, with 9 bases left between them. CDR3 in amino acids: CAISEQVIYNEQFF. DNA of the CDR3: TGTGCCATCAGTGAACAGGTTATCTACAATGAGCAGTTCTTC.

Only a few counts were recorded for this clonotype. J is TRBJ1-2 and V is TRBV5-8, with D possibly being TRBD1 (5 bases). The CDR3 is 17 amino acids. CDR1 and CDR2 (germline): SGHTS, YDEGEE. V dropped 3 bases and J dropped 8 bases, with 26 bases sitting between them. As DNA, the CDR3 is TGTGCCAGCAGCTCGTTGTGGGGATGGGGGGAAGGCAGCGGCTACACCTTC. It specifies CASSSLWGWGEGSGYTF.

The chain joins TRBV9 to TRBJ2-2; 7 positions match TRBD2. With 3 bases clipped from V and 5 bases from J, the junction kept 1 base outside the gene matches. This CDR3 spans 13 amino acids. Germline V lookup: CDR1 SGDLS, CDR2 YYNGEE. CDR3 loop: CASSGRGTGELFF. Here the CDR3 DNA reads TGTGCCAGCAGCGGGCGGGGGACCGGGGAGCTGTTTTTT.

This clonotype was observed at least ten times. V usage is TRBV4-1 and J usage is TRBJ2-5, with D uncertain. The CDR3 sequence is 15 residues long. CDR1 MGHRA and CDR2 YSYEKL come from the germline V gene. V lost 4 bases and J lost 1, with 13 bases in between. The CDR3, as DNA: TGCGCCAGCAGCCTTCTTCCAGGTCCCCAAGAGACCCAGTACTTC. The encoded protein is CASSLLPGPQETQYF.

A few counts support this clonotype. The CDR3 DNA sequence: TGTGCCAGCATAACGACAGAGCGGGAGGGCCGCCACGAGCAGTACTTC. Protein: CASITTEREGRHEQYF. The genes are TRBV25-1 and TRBJ2-7, with TRBD2 identical over 10 bases. After removal of 7 bases from V and 5 bases from J, the junction contained 14 bases not matched to a gene. Germline values: CDR1 MGHDK, CDR2 SYGVNS. The CDR3 sequence is 16 residues long.

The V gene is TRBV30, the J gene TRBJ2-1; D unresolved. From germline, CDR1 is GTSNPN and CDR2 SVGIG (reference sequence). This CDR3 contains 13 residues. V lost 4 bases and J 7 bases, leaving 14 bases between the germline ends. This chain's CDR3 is CAWINPGENEQFF. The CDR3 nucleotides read TGTGCCTGGATCAATCCAGGAGAAAATGAGCAGTTCTTC.

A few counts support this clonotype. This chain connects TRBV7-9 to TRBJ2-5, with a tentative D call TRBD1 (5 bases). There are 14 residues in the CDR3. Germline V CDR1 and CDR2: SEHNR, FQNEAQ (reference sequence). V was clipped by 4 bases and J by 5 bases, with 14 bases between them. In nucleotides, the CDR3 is TGTGCCAGCAGCTCCTCTTCCCAGGGTGAGACCCAGTACTTC. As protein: CASSSSSQGETQYF.

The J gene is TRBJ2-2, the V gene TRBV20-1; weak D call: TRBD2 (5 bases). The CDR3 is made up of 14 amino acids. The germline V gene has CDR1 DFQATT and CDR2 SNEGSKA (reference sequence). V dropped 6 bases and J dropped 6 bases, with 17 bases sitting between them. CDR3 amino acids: CSARAGERAGELFF. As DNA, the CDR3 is TGCAGTGCCCGGGCGGGTGAAAGGGCCGGGGAGCTGTTTTTT.

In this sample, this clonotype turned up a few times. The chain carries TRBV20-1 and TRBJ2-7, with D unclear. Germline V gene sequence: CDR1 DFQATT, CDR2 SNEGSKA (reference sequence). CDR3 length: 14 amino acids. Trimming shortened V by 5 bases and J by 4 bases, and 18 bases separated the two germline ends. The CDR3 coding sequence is TGCAGTGCTCAACGGGCCCCGTCATTATACGAGCAGTACTTC. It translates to CSAQRAPSLYEQYF.

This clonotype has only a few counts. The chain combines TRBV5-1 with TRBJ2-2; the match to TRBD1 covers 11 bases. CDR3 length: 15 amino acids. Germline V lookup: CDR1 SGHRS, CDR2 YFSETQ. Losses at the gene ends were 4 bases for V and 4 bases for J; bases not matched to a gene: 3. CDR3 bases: TGCGCCAGCAGCACGGGACAGGGGGGCACCGGGGAGCTGTTTTTT. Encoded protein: CASSTGQGGTGELFF.

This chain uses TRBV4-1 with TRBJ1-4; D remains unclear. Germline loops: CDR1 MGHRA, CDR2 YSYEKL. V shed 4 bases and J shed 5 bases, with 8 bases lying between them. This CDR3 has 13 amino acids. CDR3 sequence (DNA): TGCGCCAGCAGCCTACCGACGAATGAAAAACTGTTTTTT. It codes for CASSLPTNEKLFF.

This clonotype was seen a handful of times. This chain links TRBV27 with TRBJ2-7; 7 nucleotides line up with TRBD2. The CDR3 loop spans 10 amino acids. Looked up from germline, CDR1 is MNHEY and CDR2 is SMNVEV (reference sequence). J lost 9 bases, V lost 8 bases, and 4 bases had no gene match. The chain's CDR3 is CASGGGRQYF. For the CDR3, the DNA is TGTGCCAGCGGGGGGGGGAGGCAGTACTTC.

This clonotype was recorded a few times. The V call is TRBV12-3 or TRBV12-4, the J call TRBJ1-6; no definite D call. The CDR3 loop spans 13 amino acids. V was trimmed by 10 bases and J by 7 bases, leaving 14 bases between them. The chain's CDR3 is CATRAEENSPLHF. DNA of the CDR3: TGTGCCACCCGGGCCGAAGAGAATTCACCCCTCCACTTT.

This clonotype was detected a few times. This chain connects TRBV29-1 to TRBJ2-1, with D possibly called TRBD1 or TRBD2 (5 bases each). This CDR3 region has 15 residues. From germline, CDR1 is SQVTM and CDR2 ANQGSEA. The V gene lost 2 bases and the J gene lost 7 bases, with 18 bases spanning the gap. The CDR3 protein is CSVETGLAPGNEQFF. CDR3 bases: TGCAGCGTTGAAACTGGTCTAGCCCCAGGGAATGAGCAGTTCTTC.

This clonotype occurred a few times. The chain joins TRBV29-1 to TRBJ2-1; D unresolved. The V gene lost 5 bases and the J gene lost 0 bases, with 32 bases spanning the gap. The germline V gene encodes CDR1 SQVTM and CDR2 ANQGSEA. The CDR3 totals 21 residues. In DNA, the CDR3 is TGCAGCGTTAGCCCTTCCCTGGGATGGAGAGAAGAGAGTATCTCCTACAATGAGCAGTTCTTC. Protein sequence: CSVSPSLGWREESISYNEQFF.

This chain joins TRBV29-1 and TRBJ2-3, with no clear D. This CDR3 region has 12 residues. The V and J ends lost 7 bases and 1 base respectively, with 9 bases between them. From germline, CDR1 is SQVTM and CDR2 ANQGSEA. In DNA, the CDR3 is TGCAGCGCCGGGCTAGGCACAGATACGCAGTATTTT. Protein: CSAGLGTDTQYF.

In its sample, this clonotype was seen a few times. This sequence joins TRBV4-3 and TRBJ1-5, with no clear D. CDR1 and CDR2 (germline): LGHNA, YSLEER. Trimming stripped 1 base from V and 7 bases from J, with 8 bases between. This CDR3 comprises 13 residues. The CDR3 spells CASSQVLRQPQHF. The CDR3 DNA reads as TGCGCCAGCAGCCAAGTTTTACGGCAGCCCCAGCATTTT.

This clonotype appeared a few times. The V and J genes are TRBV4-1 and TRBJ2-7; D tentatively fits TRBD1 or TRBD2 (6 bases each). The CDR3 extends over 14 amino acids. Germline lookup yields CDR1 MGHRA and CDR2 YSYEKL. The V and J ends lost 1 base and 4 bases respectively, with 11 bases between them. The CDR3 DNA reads TGCGCCAGCAGCCAAGCGGGGGCCGAATACGAGCAGTACTTC. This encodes CASSQAGAEYEQYF.

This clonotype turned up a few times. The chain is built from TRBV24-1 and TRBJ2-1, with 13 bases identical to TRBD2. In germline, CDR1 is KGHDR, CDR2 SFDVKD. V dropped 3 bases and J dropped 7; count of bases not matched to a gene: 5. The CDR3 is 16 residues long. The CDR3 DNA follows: TGTGCCACCAGTGATCCCGGACTAGCGGGAGTAAATGAGCAGTTCTTC. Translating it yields CATSDPGLAGVNEQFF.

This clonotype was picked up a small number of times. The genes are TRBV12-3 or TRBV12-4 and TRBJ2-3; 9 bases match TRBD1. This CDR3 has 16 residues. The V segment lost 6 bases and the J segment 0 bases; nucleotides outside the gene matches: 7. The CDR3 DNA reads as TGTGCCAGCAGCCTTGGGACAGGGACTAGCACAGATACGCAGTATTTT. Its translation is CASSLGTGTSTDTQYF.

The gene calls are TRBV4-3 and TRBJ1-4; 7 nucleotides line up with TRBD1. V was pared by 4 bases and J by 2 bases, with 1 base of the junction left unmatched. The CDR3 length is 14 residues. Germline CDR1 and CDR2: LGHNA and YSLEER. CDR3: CASSPGQTNEKLFF. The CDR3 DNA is TGCGCCAGCAGCCCGGGACAGACTAATGAAAAACTGTTTTTT.

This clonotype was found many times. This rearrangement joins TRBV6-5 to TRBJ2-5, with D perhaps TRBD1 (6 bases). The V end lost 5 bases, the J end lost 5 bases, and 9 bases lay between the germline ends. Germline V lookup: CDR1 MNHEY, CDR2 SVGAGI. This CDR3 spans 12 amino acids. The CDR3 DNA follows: TGTGCCAGCAGTACAGGGTGGGAGACCCAGTACTTC. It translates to CASSTGWETQYF.

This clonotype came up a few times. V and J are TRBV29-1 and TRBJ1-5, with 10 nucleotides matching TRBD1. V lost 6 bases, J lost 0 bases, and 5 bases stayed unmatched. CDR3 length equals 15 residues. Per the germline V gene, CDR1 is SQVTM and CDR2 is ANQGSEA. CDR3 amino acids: CSVVTGGYSNQPQHF. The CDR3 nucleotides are TGCAGCGTAGTGACAGGGGGCTATAGCAATCAGCCCCAGCATTTT.